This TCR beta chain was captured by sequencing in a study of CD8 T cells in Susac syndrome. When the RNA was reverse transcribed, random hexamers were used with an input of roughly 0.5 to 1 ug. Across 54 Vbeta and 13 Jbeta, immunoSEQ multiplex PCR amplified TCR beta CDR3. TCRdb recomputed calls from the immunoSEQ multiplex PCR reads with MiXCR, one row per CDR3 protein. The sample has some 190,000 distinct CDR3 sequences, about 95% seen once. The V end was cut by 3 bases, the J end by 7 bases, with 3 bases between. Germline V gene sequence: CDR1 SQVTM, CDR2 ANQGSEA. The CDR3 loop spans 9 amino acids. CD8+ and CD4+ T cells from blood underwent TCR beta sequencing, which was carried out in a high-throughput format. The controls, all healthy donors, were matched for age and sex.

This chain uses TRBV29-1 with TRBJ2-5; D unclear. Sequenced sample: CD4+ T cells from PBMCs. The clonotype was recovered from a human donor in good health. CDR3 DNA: TGCAGCGTTGAGGGGACCCAGTACTTC. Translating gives CSVEGTQYF.